This T cell receptor (beta chain) came from a study of blood T cells in healthy people across ages. Next came a second PCR, run for about 7 to 12 cycles, which used a sample-barcoded 5' primer along with a J-beta primer mix. TCRdb re-called the 5' RACE reads with MiXCR, one entry per CDR3 protein. This sample yields 850,000 to 950,000 distinct CDR3 sequences, of which roughly 26% are seen a single time; roughly 17% belongs to the top ten. This clonotype was seen only a few times. This CDR3 contains 16 residues. In germline, CDR1 is MDHEN, CDR2 SYDVKM. V lost 6 bases, J lost 5 bases, and 23 bases lay in between.

The sequence derives from a woman older than 75 in good health. The chain uses TRBV28 and TRBJ2-7; D is possibly TRBD2 (6 bases). Sequenced: blood. The CDR3 coding sequence is TGTGCCAGCAGATCGGGAGCAGCATCGGGCTTTAACGAGCAGTACTTC. Amino acid sequence: CASRSGAASGFNEQYF.